The 20 T cell receptor beta chains given below trace back to one sample, sequenced in a study of shared clonotypes between healthy human individuals. The table came from immunoSEQ multiplex PCR; TCRdb's copy has only in-frame clones and leaves some out. The sample holds more than 450,000 clones; 79% are singletons and the top ten take 13%. Sequenced material: PBMCs. All receptors come from a woman in her forties in good health. Some clones in this sample may be carry-over from other donors' samples.

The chain combines TRBV7-2 with TRBJ2-3; the match to TRBD2 covers 7 bases. With 8 bases clipped from V and 3 bases from J, the junction kept 5 bases outside the gene matches. CDR3 size: 13 residues. Looked up from germline, CDR1 is SGHTA and CDR2 is FQGNSA. The CDR3, as DNA: TGTGCCAGCGGGAGGGGAGGGACAGATACGCAGTATTTT. It encodes CASGRGGTDTQYF.

V is TRBV6-1 and J is TRBJ1-1; 7 positions agree with TRBD1. The CDR3 has 15 amino acids. Germline V gene lookup returns CDR1 MNHNS and CDR2 SASEGT. The junction had 6 bases not matched to a gene; V was cut back by 5 bases and J by 0 bases. As DNA, the CDR3 is TGTGCCAGCAGTCGGGACAGACCTATGAACACTGAAGCTTTCTTT. This translates into CASSRDRPMNTEAFF.

The chain carries TRBV27 and TRBJ2-5, with D hard to call. CDR1 MNHEY and CDR2 SMNVEV come from the germline V gene (reference sequence). Trimming stripped 6 bases from V and 4 bases from J, with 15 bases between. This CDR3 has 14 residues. The CDR3 sequence is CASRQNGVAETQYF. As DNA, the CDR3 is TGTGCCAGCAGGCAAAATGGGGTGGCAGAGACCCAGTACTTC.

CDR3 sequence: CASSLRSELAGYTF. CDR3 bases: TGTGCCAGCAGCTTGCGGTCGGAATTAGCTGGCTACACCTTC. V and J are TRBV5-4 and TRBJ1-2; D unresolved. The CDR3 runs to 14 residues. V dropped 1 base and J dropped 7 bases, with 14 bases sitting between them. Germline assignment: CDR1 SGHNT and CDR2 YYREEE (reference sequence).

The genes are TRBV30 and TRBJ2-7, with a possible D match to TRBD1 (6 bases). Looked up from germline, CDR1 is GTSNPN and CDR2 is SVGIG (reference sequence). V lost 2 bases and J lost 2, with 10 bases in between. CDR3 length equals 13 residues. Written as DNA, the CDR3 is TGTGCCTGGAGTATAGGACAGCCCTACGAGCAGTACTTC. Amino acid sequence: CAWSIGQPYEQYF.

This clone turned up a few times. V gene TRBV28 combines with J gene TRBJ2-7; D may be TRBD2 (7 bases). V was clipped by 6 bases and J by 1 base, with 19 bases between them. The CDR3 has 16 amino acids. Germline V lookup: CDR1 MDHEN, CDR2 SYDVKM. For the CDR3, the DNA is TGTGCCAGCAGCCCAGTCGGGGGCGGGAGATCCTACGAGCAGTACTTC. Translating gives CASSPVGGGRSYEQYF.

There are a few counts of this clone. This CDR3 is also generated by other DNA sequences in the sample. In DNA form, the CDR3 reads TGTGCCTGGAGTGGTAGAGGGAGGACGTACGAGCAGTACTTC. The encoded protein is CAWSGRGRTYEQYF. The V call is TRBV30, the J call TRBJ2-7; possible D gene TRBD2, 6 bases. The CDR3 covers 14 residues. Trimming took off 1 base at V and 4 bases at J, with 14 bases between the two ends. Germline V gene lookup returns CDR1 GTSNPN and CDR2 SVGIG (reference sequence).

V and J are TRBV28 and TRBJ2-7; weak D call: TRBD2 (5 bases). The germline V and J ends were trimmed by 4 bases and 7 bases, with 14 bases remaining between them. Germline CDR1 reads MDHEN; CDR2 reads SYDVKM. This CDR3 is built from 13 residues. CDR3 loop: CASSSWTGMEQYF. The CDR3 DNA reads as TGTGCCAGCAGTTCGTGGACCGGGATGGAGCAGTACTTC.

This sequence joins TRBV6-9 and TRBJ1-4; possibly TRBD1 for D (6 bases). Trimming pared 2 bases from V and 13 bases from J, leaving 23 bases between. CDR1 and CDR2 from the germline V gene are MNHGY and SVAAGI. The CDR3 loop spans 16 amino acids. CDR3 amino acids: CASSYPGRPPRGGLFF. As DNA, the CDR3 is TGTGCCAGCAGTTATCCGGGACGTCCGCCTAGGGGGGGACTGTTTTTT.

The chain carries TRBV29-1 and TRBJ2-1; 12 nucleotides align to TRBD2. Germline V CDR1 and CDR2: SQVTM, ANQGSEA. V gave up 7 bases and J gave up 7 bases; unmatched junction bases: 11. The CDR3 runs 15 residues. CDR3 in amino acids: CSAATSLAGGNEQFF. The CDR3 DNA reads as TGCAGCGCCGCAACCTCACTAGCGGGGGGTAATGAGCAGTTCTTC.

This sequence joins TRBV5-4 and TRBJ1-3; TRBD1 matches 8 bases. Trimming removed 3 bases from V and 4 bases from J; junction bases left unmatched: 3. Germline V gene sequence: CDR1 SGHNT, CDR2 YYREEE (reference sequence). This CDR3 is 14 amino acids long. The CDR3 here is CASSSNRGGNTIYF. DNA for the CDR3: TGTGCCAGCAGCTCAAACAGGGGGGGAAACACCATATATTTT.

This clone was picked up a small number of times. The chain carries TRBV2 and TRBJ2-7; the D is unclear. Deletions cut 7 bases from V and 5 bases from J, with 21 bases between. The CDR3 length is 15 residues. CDR1 and CDR2 from the germline V gene are SNHLY and FYNNEI. DNA of the CDR3: TGTGCCAGCACGGCAAGTCGTGAGGTCGTGCACGAGCAGTACTTC. Its translation is CASTASREVVHEQYF.

This clone was detected a few times. One junction end does not reproduce the germline sequence, and a read error may be involved. The genes are TRBV13 and TRBJ2-7; D gene uncertain. CDR1 is PRHDT, CDR2 FYEKMQ, per germline (reference sequence). CDR3 size: 16 residues. CDR3: CASSLGWSSSSYEQYF. CDR3 bases: TGTGCCAGCAGCCTAGGCTGGAGTTCTAGCTCCTACGAGCAGTACTTC.

V and J are TRBV10-3 and TRBJ1-2; TRBD1 might be the D (6 bases). The CDR3 spans 15 residues. The germline V gene has CDR1 ENHRY and CDR2 SYGVKD. V was cut by 2 bases and J by 4 bases, with 14 bases left in between. The CDR3 DNA follows: TGTGCCATCAGTGAGAGGACAGCCAAACGCTATGGCTACACCTTC. Residues: CAISERTAKRYGYTF.

This clone was detected many times. The V and J genes are TRBV6-4 and TRBJ2-6; maybe TRBD1 (6 bases). Germline V gene lookup returns CDR1 MRHNA and CDR2 SNTAGT. The V end was cut by 2 bases, the J end by 0 bases, with 8 bases between. The CDR3 consists of 16 residues. CDR3 sequence reads: CASSDVGASGANVLTF. The CDR3 DNA sequence: TGTGCCAGCAGTGACGTGGGGGCCTCTGGGGCCAACGTCCTGACTTTC.

This chain connects TRBV6-5 to TRBJ2-1; a possible D gene is TRBD2 (6 bases). CDR1 MNHEY and CDR2 SVGAGI come from the germline V gene. Trimming shortened V by 7 bases and J by 6 bases, and 13 bases separated the two germline ends. The CDR3 loop spans 13 amino acids. The CDR3 coding sequence is TGTGCCAGCACACCCCACGGGGGCAATGAGCAGTTCTTC. Its translation: CASTPHGGNEQFF.

The rearrangement joins TRBV4-1 to TRBJ2-7, with a tentative D call TRBD1 (6 bases). The CDR3 is 15 residues long. Germline V gene lookup returns CDR1 MGHRA and CDR2 YSYEKL. With 0 bases removed from V and 0 bases from J, the gap between germline ends came to 9 bases. The CDR3 is CASSQELDSSYEQYF. DNA of the CDR3: TGCGCCAGCAGCCAAGAGCTGGACAGCTCCTACGAGCAGTACTTC.

V is TRBV28 and J is TRBJ2-6; TRBD1 might be the D (5 bases). The CDR3 covers 17 residues. V lost 3 bases, J lost 0 bases, and 12 bases lay in between. CDR1 MDHEN and CDR2 SYDVKM come from the germline V gene. The CDR3 DNA reads as TGTGCCAGCAGTTTCTACGGACACCACTCTGGGGCCAACGTCCTGACTTTC. Protein: CASSFYGHHSGANVLTF. Filled out from reference TRBV28 and TRBJ2-6, the complete variable domain reads DVKVTQSSRYLVKRTGEKVFLECVQDMDHENMFWYRQDPGLGLRLIYFSYDVKMKEKGDIPEGYSVSREKKERFSLILESASTNQTSMYLCASSFYGHHSGANVLTFGAGSRLTVL.

V and J are TRBV27 and TRBJ1-4; D gene ambiguous. CDR3 length equals 15 residues. Per germline, CDR1 MNHEY and CDR2 SMNVEV (reference sequence). V shed 5 bases and J shed 8 bases, with 18 bases lying between them. The CDR3 sequence: CASSPWFARSEKLFF. CDR3 DNA: TGTGCCAGCAGTCCCTGGTTTGCCCGAAGCGAAAAACTGTTTTTT.

In this sample, this clone turned up a few times. The chain links TRBV28 to TRBJ1-2; D gene unclear. Per germline, CDR1 MDHEN and CDR2 SYDVKM. V gave up 2 bases and J gave up 5 bases, with 12 bases separating them. This CDR3 spans 14 amino acids. The CDR3 nucleotides are TGTGCCAGCAGTTTAGGGTCCGATTATTATGGCTACACCTTC. Amino acids: CASSLGSDYYGYTF.